These T cell receptor beta chains were read from a single sample in a study of CD8 T cells in Susac syndrome. TCRdb redid the calling of the immunoSEQ multiplex PCR reads with MiXCR, one entry per CDR3 protein. The profile shows 130,000 to 150,000 distinct CDR3 sequences, approximately 94% of them singletons. The sample comprised CD4+ T cells from PBMCs. The receptors shown here come from a human donor in good health. Each CDR3 is given with its conserved first and last residue.

>TRBV25-1
CASSVGSRTNEKLFF
>TRBV7-9
CASSLAGTFYEQYF
>TRBV5-1
CASSFGLPKGEQFF
>TRBV20-1
CSAVRLAGGTKNIQYF
>TRBV27
CASSFASGRTNTGELFF
>TRBV28
CASSPAVYEQYF
>TRBV12-3/TRBV12-4
CASRRTSGSDGELFF
>TRBV2
CASSEVVHGYGYTF
>TRBV5-6
CASSLGYPTYEQYF
>TRBV27
CASSSPPGPTHTQYF
>TRBV12-3/TRBV12-4
CASSFVTGRETQYF
>TRBV18
CASSRTGGYEAFF
>TRBV20-1
CSATQGLVGNTIYF
>TRBV5-1
CASSLWDSSYNEQFF
>TRBV28
CASSFGGGRLNTEAFF
>TRBV7-2
CASSRSGGGYTEAFF
>TRBV24-1
CATQGQSWDEQFF
>TRBV6-2/TRBV6-3
CASRGTTYTGELFF
>TRBV6-5
CASSYPSLLADGRTDTQYF
>TRBV18
CASSPPIRLAGLTGELFF
>TRBV19
CASATGFRNTIYF
>TRBV18
CASSGTSGSVVDEQFF
>TRBV20-1
CSAPGLAATGELFF
>TRBV7-8
CASSFYGTRASTDTQYF
>TRBV27
CASSFFSTSGIQETQYF
>TRBV30
CAWSTGYGYTF
>TRBV10-3
CAIGLAGAWEQFF
>TRBV5-4
CASSRQGAYEQYF
>TRBV11-2
CASSSTGEGTGELFF
>TRBV20-1
CSAWDNEVYGYTF
>TRBV25-1
CASSDAGGGIYGYTF
>TRBV13
CASSLVTHLGEQYF